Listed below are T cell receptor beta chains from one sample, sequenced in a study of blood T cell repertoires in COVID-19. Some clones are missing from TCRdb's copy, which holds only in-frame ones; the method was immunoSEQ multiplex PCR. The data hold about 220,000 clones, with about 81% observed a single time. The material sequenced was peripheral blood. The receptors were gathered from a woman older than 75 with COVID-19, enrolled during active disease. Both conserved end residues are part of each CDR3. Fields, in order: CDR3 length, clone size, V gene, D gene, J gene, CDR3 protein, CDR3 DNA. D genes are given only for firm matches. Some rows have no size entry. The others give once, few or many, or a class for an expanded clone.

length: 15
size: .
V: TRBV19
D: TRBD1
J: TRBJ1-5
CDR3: CASSPRTGRDQPQHF
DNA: TGTGCCAGTAGTCCCCGGACAGGCAGAGACCAGCCCCAGCATTTT

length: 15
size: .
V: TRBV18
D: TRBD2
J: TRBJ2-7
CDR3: CASSLSGTSAYEQYF
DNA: TGTGCCAGCTCCCTCTCCGGGACTAGCGCCTACGAGCAGTACTTC

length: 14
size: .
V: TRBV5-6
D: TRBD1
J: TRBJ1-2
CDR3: CASKKLLRQGPYTF
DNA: TGTGCCAGCAAAAAGTTGCTCAGACAGGGCCCCTACACCTTC

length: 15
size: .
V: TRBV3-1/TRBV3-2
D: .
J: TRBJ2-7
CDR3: CASSYGQLFSYEQYF
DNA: TGTGCCAGCAGCTACGGACAGCTTTTTTCCTACGAGCAGTACTTC

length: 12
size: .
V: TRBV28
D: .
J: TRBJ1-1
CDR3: CASSFRNTEAFF
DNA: TGTGCCAGCAGTTTTAGGAACACTGAAGCTTTCTTT

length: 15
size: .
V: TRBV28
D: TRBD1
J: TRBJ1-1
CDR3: CASSADRGGRTEAFF
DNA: TGTGCCAGCAGTGCGGACAGGGGTGGGAGGACTGAAGCTTTCTTT

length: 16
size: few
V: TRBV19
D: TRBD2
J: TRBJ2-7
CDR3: CASSEALAGGPHEQYF
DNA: TGTGCCAGTAGTGAGGCCCTAGCGGGAGGGCCGCACGAGCAGTACTTC

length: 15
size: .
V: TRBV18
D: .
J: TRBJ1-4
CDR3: CASSPVTRPNEKLFF
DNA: TGTGCCAGCTCACCCGTGACAAGACCTAATGAAAAACTGTTTTTT

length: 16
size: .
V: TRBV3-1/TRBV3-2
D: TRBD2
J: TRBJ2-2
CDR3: CASSIAGGLSTGELFF
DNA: TGTGCCAGCAGTATAGCGGGAGGGCTCTCTACCGGGGAGCTGTTTTTT

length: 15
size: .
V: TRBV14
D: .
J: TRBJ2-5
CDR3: CASSRSRGFRETQYF
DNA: TGTGCCAGCAGTCGAAGTAGAGGATTTCGAGAGACCCAGTACTTC

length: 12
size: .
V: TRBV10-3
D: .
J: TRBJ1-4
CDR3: CAISESLEKLFF
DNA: TGTGCCATCAGTGAGTCACTTGAAAAACTGTTTTTT

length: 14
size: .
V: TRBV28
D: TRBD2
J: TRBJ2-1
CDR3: CASSGFSGGNEQFF
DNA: TGTGCCAGCAGTGGGTTTAGCGGGGGAAATGAGCAGTTCTTC

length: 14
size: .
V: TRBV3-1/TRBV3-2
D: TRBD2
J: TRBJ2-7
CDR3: CASSPGLAPYEQYF
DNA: TGTGCCAGCAGCCCGGGACTAGCTCCCTACGAGCAGTACTTC

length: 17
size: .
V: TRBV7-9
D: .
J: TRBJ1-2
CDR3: CASSVGGPAIRIYGYTF
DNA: TGTGCCAGCAGCGTGGGAGGTCCGGCCATCCGCATCTATGGCTACACCTTC

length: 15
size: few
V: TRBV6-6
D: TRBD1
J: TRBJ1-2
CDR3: CASSSPGTGDYGYTF
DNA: TGTGCCAGCAGCTCCCCCGGGACAGGGGACTATGGCTACACCTTC

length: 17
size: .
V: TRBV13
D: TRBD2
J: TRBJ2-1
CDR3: CASSLGLAGPSYNEQFF
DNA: TGTGCCAGCAGCTTGGGACTAGCGGGGCCTTCCTACAATGAGCAGTTCTTC

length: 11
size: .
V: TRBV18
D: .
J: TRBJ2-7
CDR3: CASSPSIEQYF
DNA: TGTGCCAGCTCACCAAGCATCGAGCAGTACTTC

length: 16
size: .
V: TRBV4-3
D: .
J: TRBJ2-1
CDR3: CASSLVGQLGNNEQFF
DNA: TGCGCCAGCAGCCTAGTCGGACAGTTGGGGAACAATGAGCAGTTCTTC

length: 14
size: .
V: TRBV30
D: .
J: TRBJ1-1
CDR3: CAWSRRRGDTEAFF
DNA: TGTGCCTGGAGTCGAAGGAGGGGAGACACTGAAGCTTTCTTT

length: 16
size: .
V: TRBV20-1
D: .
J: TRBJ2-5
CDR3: CSASLGGALGGETQYF
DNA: TGCAGTGCTAGTCTGGGGGGGGCCCTCGGCGGAGAGACCCAGTACTTC

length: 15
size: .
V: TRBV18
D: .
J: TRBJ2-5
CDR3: CASSPGGIASETQYF
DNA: TGTGCCAGCTCACCAGGGGGCATTGCGTCAGAGACCCAGTACTTC

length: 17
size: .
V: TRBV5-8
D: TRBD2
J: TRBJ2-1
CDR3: CASSLEEGLAGNHEQFF
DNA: TGTGCCAGCAGCTTGGAGGAGGGACTAGCGGGGAACCATGAGCAGTTCTTC

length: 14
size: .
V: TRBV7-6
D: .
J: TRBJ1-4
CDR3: CASSLGTENEKLFF
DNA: TGTGCCAGCAGCTTAGGGACTGAGAACGAAAAACTGTTTTTT

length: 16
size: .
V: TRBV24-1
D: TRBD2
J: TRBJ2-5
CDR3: CATSDRTSGLLETQYF
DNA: TGTGCCACCAGTGATAGGACTAGCGGGCTGTTGGAGACCCAGTACTTC

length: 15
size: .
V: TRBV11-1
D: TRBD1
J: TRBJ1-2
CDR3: CASSFGQGGNYGYTF
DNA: TGTGCCAGCAGCTTCGGACAGGGCGGCAACTATGGCTACACCTTC

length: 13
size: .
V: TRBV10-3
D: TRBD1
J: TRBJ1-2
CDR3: CAISLQGANGYTF
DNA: TGTGCCATCAGTTTACAGGGGGCGAATGGCTACACCTTC